This TCR beta chain appears in the sequencing data of a study of T cell changes during pregnancy in multiple sclerosis. The germline V and J ends were trimmed by 3 bases and 7 bases, with 10 bases remaining between them. CDR3 size: 13 residues. Germline CDR1 reads LNHDA; CDR2 reads SQIVND (reference sequence). The method was immunoSEQ multiplex PCR; TCRdb's version includes in-frame clones alone and lacks a portion of them. Among roughly 58,000 clones listed, more than 75% were seen once. The receptor comes from a female donor with multiple sclerosis, enrolled in a pregnancy study. The rearrangement links TRBV19 to TRBJ1-5; perhaps TRBD1 as D (6 bases). The specimen comprised CD8+ T cells from peripheral blood mononuclear cells, sampled before pregnancy. The CDR3 protein is CASSIKGGQPQHF. DNA for the CDR3: TGTGCCAGTAGTATTAAGGGGGGGCAGCCCCAGCATTTT.